This T cell receptor beta chain stems from a study of T cells in Graves' hyperthyroidism and ophthalmopathy. Study-wide results and caveats: Among thyroid clonotypes expanded above 0.001, most also appeared in blood.

This CDR3 is built from 13 residues. Germline CDR1 SGHTA, CDR2 FQGNSA. Uncontrolled infection, other autoimmune disease, pregnancy or lactation disqualified patients from enrolment. Diagnosing involved the use of clinical symptoms, serum thyroxine and TRAb, thyroid ultrasound and orbital computed tomography. RNA transcripts were the template for amplifying TCR beta CDR3 regions. TCR CDR3 underwent first-round RT-PCR with the HTBI primer set. TCRdb itself ran the multiplex PCR reads through MiXCR, one entry per CDR3 protein. The data hold roughly 98,000 distinct CDR3 sequences, with 35% to 45% observed a single time. On this clonotype itself: Antigen specificity is unknown. One end of the junction does not line up with germline, which may come from a read error.

The sample consisted of peripheral blood or thyroid tissue (not recorded which). The source of this sequence is a woman aged 30 to 39 with Graves' hyperthyroidism. V is TRBV7-2 and J is TRBJ1-2, with D tentatively TRBD1 (6 bases). The CDR3 loop reads CASSAPGQPGDTF. DNA of the CDR3: TGTGCCAGCAGCGCGCCCGGACAGCCTGGCGACACCTTC.